A single sample is the source of the 31 T cell receptor beta chains below, sequenced in a study of T cell repertoires in aging, cancer and after chemotherapy. A mixed TRB-A/B primer pool amplified rearranged TRB by multiplex touch-down PCR. In TCRdb, the multiplex PCR reads were re-called with MiXCR into one record per CDR3 protein. The table lists 5,000 or so distinct CDR3 sequences, about a quarter of them singletons. Peripheral blood genomic DNA, not sorted cells or RNA, was the template. Sequencing was done on a sample of blood. The receptors originated from a human donor with a solid tumor.

With regard to this clonotype: A clone one base away is much larger, so this may be a read error. The CDR3 carries no conserved terminal phenylalanine or tryptophan, so it likely arises from a read error. The CDR3 DNA reads TGTGCCACCCAAGGGAGGCAGTTCCCCTCCTACAATGAGCAGTTCCTC. As protein: CATQGRQFPSYNEQFL. This chain uses TRBV10-3 with TRBJ2-1, with D possibly being TRBD2 (6 bases). Germline lookup yields CDR1 ENHRY and CDR2 SYGVKD. V was pared by 10 bases and J by 0 bases, with 19 bases between. The CDR3 sequence is 16 residues long.

The chain employs TRBV5-4 and TRBJ1-2; perhaps TRBD1 as D (6 bases). CDR1 is SGHNT, CDR2 YYREEE, per germline (reference sequence). The CDR3 covers 14 residues. Trimming shortened V by 0 bases and J by 4 bases, and 10 bases separated the two germline ends. The CDR3 DNA sequence: TGTGCCAGCAGCTTGGGACAGGTTAGCTATGGCTACACCTTC. It specifies CASSLGQVSYGYTF.

In this sample, this clonotype turned up a few times. The chain has TRBV7-2 and TRBJ2-6; D is ambiguous. V dropped 1 base and J dropped 0 bases, with 13 bases sitting between them. The CDR3 sequence is 18 residues long. Germline-derived CDR1 and CDR2 are SGHTA and FQGNSA. The CDR3 protein is CASSLVPGRGSGANVLTF. CDR3 coding DNA: TGTGCCAGCAGCTTAGTTCCGGGTAGAGGCTCTGGGGCCAACGTCCTGACTTTC.

Turning to this clonotype: One junction end disagrees with the germline gene, perhaps due to a read error. The chain uses TRBV5-6 and TRBJ2-7; D might be TRBD1 (6 bases). This CDR3 is built from 17 residues. CDR1 and CDR2 from the germline V gene are SGHDT and YYEEEE. The CDR3 region is CASSWRAMTGAGDEQYF. The DNA of the CDR3 is TGCGCCAGCAGCTGGAGAGCCATGACAGGCGCCGGGGACGAGCAGTACTTC. Full variable domain (missing parts from reference TRBV5-6 and TRBJ2-7): DAGVTQSPTHLIKTRGQQVTLRCSPKSGHDTVSWYQQALGQGPQFIFQYYEEEERQRGNFPDRFSGHQFPNYSSELNVNALLLGDSALYLCASSWRAMTGAGDEQYFGPGTRLTVT.

The J gene is TRBJ2-1, the V gene TRBV4-2, with D possibly TRBD2 on 6 matching bases. Germline CDR1 and CDR2: LGHNA and YNFKEQ. V was cut by 0 bases and J by 5 bases, with 14 bases left in between. This CDR3 is built from 16 residues. The DNA of the CDR3 is TGTGCCAGCAGCCAAGATTCCCAGCGGGTAAACAATGAGCAGTTCTTC. Translating it yields CASSQDSQRVNNEQFF.

In this sample, this clonotype is medium-sized (0.01 to 0.1%). The V call is TRBV18, the J call TRBJ1-5; 10 nucleotides match TRBD1. The CDR3 spans 16 residues. CDR1 is KGHSH and CDR2 is LQKENI in the germline V gene. The trim removed 4 bases at V and 5 bases at J, leaving 8 bases unmatched. The CDR3 loop reads CASSLFGQGEDQPQHF. The CDR3, as DNA: TGTGCCAGCTCACTTTTCGGACAGGGGGAAGATCAGCCCCAGCATTTT.

This clonotype is medium-sized. The chain has TRBV6-5 and TRBJ2-1; 8 positions match TRBD2. The CDR3 sequence is 16 residues long. The trim removed 5 bases at V and 6 bases at J, leaving 12 bases unmatched. Germline V lookup: CDR1 MNHEY, CDR2 SVGAGI. The CDR3 nucleotides are TGTGCCAGCAGTACTTCAACGGGAGGGCCCTCCAATGAGCAGTTCTTC. Its translation is CASSTSTGGPSNEQFF.

The chain employs TRBV4-3 and TRBJ1-1; D unclear. The CDR3 runs 13 residues. In germline, CDR1 is LGHNA, CDR2 YSLEER. V gave up 8 bases and J gave up 3 bases, with 13 bases separating them. CDR3 protein: CASPFREDTEAFF. In DNA, the CDR3 is TGCGCCAGCCCATTCCGAGAGGACACTGAAGCTTTCTTT.

The rearrangement joins TRBV5-1 to TRBJ1-1, with D unresolved. The CDR3 is made up of 15 amino acids. V lost 0 bases and J lost 7, with 16 bases in between. CDR1 is SGHRS and CDR2 is YFSETQ in the germline V gene. The CDR3 bases are TGCGCCAGCAGCTTGGCCGGATTCGAATTCCATGAAGCTTTCTTT. Its translation is CASSLAGFEFHEAFF.

This clonotype counts as medium-sized. This chain connects TRBV6-2 or TRBV6-3 to TRBJ2-7; D call uncertain. CDR3 length: 14 residues. The germline gives CDR1 MNHEY, CDR2 SVGEGT. Trimming removed 0 bases at V and 3 bases at J, with 9 bases between. CDR3 nucleotides: TGTGCCAGCAGTTACTCGAATCCGCGCTACGAGCAGTACTTC. Residues: CASSYSNPRYEQYF.

By proportion, this clonotype is medium-sized (0.01 to 0.1%). The chain is built from TRBV6-1 and TRBJ2-3; D unresolved. The CDR3 runs 14 residues. Germline V CDR1 and CDR2: MNHNS, SASEGT. With 3 bases removed from V and 0 bases from J, the gap between germline ends came to 7 bases. The CDR3 DNA is TGTGCCAGCAGTGATCGAGCTAGCACAGATACGCAGTATTTT. Translating gives CASSDRASTDTQYF.

Relative to its sample, this clonotype is medium-sized. The rearrangement links TRBV19 to TRBJ1-3; 11 bases are shared with TRBD1. CDR1 LNHDA and CDR2 SQIVND come from the germline V gene (reference sequence). The CDR3 is 18 amino acids. V lost 7 bases to trimming and J lost 2 bases; unmatched junction nucleotides: 13. The chain's CDR3 is CASIPLAGTGGTGNTIYF. The CDR3 DNA is TGTGCCAGTATCCCCCTGGCCGGGACAGGGGGTACTGGAAACACCATATATTTT. Filled out from reference TRBV19 and TRBJ1-3, the complete variable domain reads DGGITQSPKYLFRKEGQNVTLSCEQNLNHDAMYWYRQDPGQGLRLIYYSQIVNDFQKGDIAEGYSVSREKKESFPLTVTSAQKNPTAFYLCASIPLAGTGGTGNTIYFGEGSWLTVV.

As to this clonotype: This may be a read error: a much more frequent sequence differs by one nucleotide. The chain joins TRBV7-2 to TRBJ1-2; D gene ambiguous. Germline CDR1 reads SGHTA; CDR2 reads FQGNSA. Trimming pared 4 bases from V and 9 bases from J, leaving 15 bases between. CDR3 size: 13 residues. The CDR3 DNA is TGTGCCAGCAGCTGGGCAAGGGCCGGAAGCTACACCTTC. It yields the protein CASSWARAGSYTF.

By share, this clonotype ranks as medium-sized. This chain joins TRBV19 and TRBJ2-1; 9 bases line up with TRBD2. V gave up 6 bases and J gave up 1 base; unmatched junction bases: 4. This CDR3 has 15 residues. CDR1 and CDR2 from the germline V gene are LNHDA and SQIVND (reference sequence). The CDR3 bases are TGTGCCAGTAGGAAGAGCGGGAGGTCCTACAATGAGCAGTTCTTC. Translating it yields CASRKSGRSYNEQFF.

This clonotype came up a few times. The V and J genes are TRBV7-9 and TRBJ1-4, with TRBD1 matching 7 bases. Trimming at V came to 2 bases and at J to 3 bases, leaving 6 bases not matched to a gene. CDR3 length: 16 amino acids. In germline, CDR1 is SEHNR, CDR2 FQNEAQ (reference sequence). This CDR3 is CASSLPRDRSNEKLFF. The CDR3 nucleotides read TGTGCCAGCAGCTTACCTCGGGACAGATCTAATGAAAAACTGTTTTTT. Together with reference TRBV7-9 and TRBJ1-4, the CDR3 gives the full variable domain: DTGVSQNPRHKITKRGQNVTFRCDPISEHNRLYWYRQTLGQGPEFLTYFQNEAQLEKSRLLSDRFSAERPKGSFSTLEIQRTEQGDSAMYLCASSLPRDRSNEKLFFGSGTQLSVL.

This clonotype occurred once. CDR3 loop: CSARWGTIGDTQYF. CDR3 coding DNA: TGCAGTGCTAGATGGGGGACTATTGGAGATACGCAGTATTTT. V gene TRBV20-1 combines with J gene TRBJ2-3, with 7 bases identical to TRBD2. Trimming cost V 2 bases and J 5 bases; bases outside gene matches: 7. The CDR3 is 14 amino acids. The V gene's germline CDR1 is DFQATT and CDR2 SNEGSKA (reference sequence).

This clonotype was picked up a small number of times. The chain links TRBV4-3 to TRBJ2-1; 9 nucleotides align to TRBD2. With 1 base clipped from V and 1 base from J, the junction kept 5 bases outside the gene matches. There are 17 residues in the CDR3. Germline V gene data show CDR1 as LGHNA and CDR2 as YSLEER. CDR3: CASSQVGLAPSYNEQFF. In nucleotides, the CDR3 is TGCGCCAGCAGCCAAGTTGGACTAGCGCCATCCTACAATGAGCAGTTCTTC.

Comment on this clonotype: Possible read error: a much larger clone is one base away. No DNA is shown, since the ends of the CDR3 on it are uncertain; the CDR3 is the one TCRdb lists. This chain links TRBV7-5 with TRBJ2-4. TRBV7-5 is given as a pseudogene. The CDR3 spans 15 amino acids, including both terminal residues. CDR3 protein: CISVSEARQNLARYF.

This clonotype was found once. This sequence joins TRBV7-8 and TRBJ1-6, with 9 bases that match TRBD1. The CDR3 is made up of 11 amino acids. J was trimmed by 16 bases and V by 3 bases; bases with no gene match: 1. Germline V lookup: CDR1 SGHVS, CDR2 FQNEAQ. DNA for the CDR3: TGTGCCAGCAGCTTGGGACAGGGACTCCACTTT. Its protein is CASSLGQGLHF.

The V call is TRBV24-1, the J call TRBJ2-5, with TRBD1 as a possible D gene (6 bases). The CDR3 sequence is 13 residues long. Trimming removed 7 bases at V and 0 bases at J, with 8 bases between. CDR1 KGHDR and CDR2 SFDVKD come from the germline V gene. CDR3 residues: CATSQGYQETQYF. The CDR3 DNA reads as TGTGCCACCAGCCAGGGGTACCAAGAGACCCAGTACTTC.

This clonotype occurred a few times. This rearrangement joins TRBV7-2 to TRBJ2-7, with 15 bases identical to TRBD2. V lost 5 bases to trimming and J lost 6 bases; unmatched junction nucleotides: 5. CDR1 and CDR2 (germline): SGHTA, FQGNSA. CDR3 length: 15 residues. The CDR3 loop reads CASSAGLAGGGEQYF. The CDR3 nucleotides read TGTGCCAGCAGCGCAGGACTAGCGGGAGGGGGCGAGCAGTACTTC.

This clonotype was seen more than once but under ten times. The chain carries TRBV12-3 or TRBV12-4 and TRBJ2-2; 9 bases agree with TRBD2. The J segment lost 8 bases and the V segment lost 7 bases, leaving 11 bases of the junction unmatched. The CDR3 runs 15 residues. The CDR3 DNA reads TGTGCCAGCAATGTTGTGGGACTAGCTGGTGGGGAGCTGTTTTTT. Translation gives CASNVVGLAGGELFF.

This clonotype is medium-sized (0.01 to 0.1%) in the sample. This chain uses TRBV6-1 with TRBJ1-5, with TRBD1 matching over 9 bases. Per the germline V gene, CDR1 is MNHNS and CDR2 is SASEGT. This CDR3 region has 15 residues. Germline trimming cut 4 bases from V and 4 bases from J; bases unmatched to any gene: 5. The CDR3 region has the DNA TGTGCCAGCAGTGCCAGACAGGGGGTGAATCAGCCCCAGCATTTT. Translated, it gives CASSARQGVNQPQHF.

This clonotype was picked up a small number of times. The rearrangement joins TRBV20-1 to TRBJ2-6, with 14 nucleotides matching TRBD2. Germline lookup yields CDR1 DFQATT and CDR2 SNEGSKA (reference sequence). This CDR3 has 17 amino acids. V lost 5 bases, J lost 4 bases, and 7 bases stayed unmatched. CDR3 region: CSAGGLAGESGANVLTF. In DNA, the CDR3 is TGCAGTGCTGGGGGACTAGCGGGAGAGAGCGGGGCCAACGTCCTGACTTTC.

The chain carries TRBV5-4 and TRBJ2-1; maybe TRBD2 (6 bases). The CDR3 has 14 amino acids. V lost 1 base and J lost 9, with 14 bases in between. Germline V lookup: CDR1 SGHNT, CDR2 YYREEE (reference sequence). The CDR3 DNA is TGTGCCAGCAGCTTGAAGGGACTGGGGGGTGAGCAGTTCTTC. This codes for CASSLKGLGGEQFF.

V and J are TRBV11-1 and TRBJ2-5; D is perhaps TRBD2 (5 bases). This CDR3 has 13 residues. The germline CDR1 and CDR2 sequences are SGHAT and FQDESV (reference sequence). With 5 bases removed from V and 3 bases from J, the gap between germline ends came to 10 bases. The CDR3 region is CASSGSSEETQYF. Written as DNA, the CDR3 is TGTGCCAGCAGCGGGAGTTCGGAAGAGACCCAGTACTTC.

Sample share makes this clonotype medium-sized. The chain uses TRBV18 and TRBJ2-3, with TRBD2 matching 10 bases. Germline V gene sequence: CDR1 KGHSH, CDR2 LQKENI. CDR3 length: 19 residues. V lost 3 bases and J lost 4; bases outside the gene matches: 16. The CDR3, as DNA: TGTGCCAGCTCACCCCGGCCGGAGGGGAGCGGGAGGGCCCCAGATACGCAGTATTTT. Residues: CASSPRPEGSGRAPDTQYF.

This clonotype was observed a few times. The chain employs TRBV20-1 and TRBJ2-2; a weak D match, TRBD2 (6 bases). The germline CDR1 and CDR2 sequences are DFQATT and SNEGSKA (reference sequence). Trimming removed 3 bases at V and 6 bases at J, with 11 bases between. The CDR3 covers 13 residues. In nucleotides, the CDR3 is TGCAGTGCTAGGCTGACTAGTCCCGGGGAGCTGTTTTTT. It yields the protein CSARLTSPGELFF.

The chain joins TRBV25-1 to TRBJ2-7, with D unresolved. The CDR3 is 12 amino acids. Germline V gene lookup returns CDR1 MGHDK and CDR2 SYGVNS. Trimming took 8 bases from V and 6 from J, leaving 14 bases between them. The CDR3 reads CASAADGVEQYF. For the CDR3, the DNA is TGTGCCAGCGCCGCTGATGGGGTCGAGCAGTACTTC.

The gene calls are TRBV7-9 and TRBJ2-1, with 14 positions matching TRBD2. J lost 8 bases, V lost 5 bases, and 5 bases had no gene match. Per germline, CDR1 SEHNR and CDR2 FQNEAQ (reference sequence). The length of the CDR3 is 15 residues. The chain's CDR3 is CASSPGTSGSYEQFF. CDR3 in DNA: TGTGCCAGCAGCCCCGGGACTAGCGGGAGCTATGAGCAGTTCTTC.

This clonotype was observed a handful of times. The chain is built from TRBV6-2 or TRBV6-3 and TRBJ1-1; D gene ambiguous. Germline values: CDR1 MNHEY, CDR2 SVGEGT. The V end was cut by 7 bases, the J end by 5 bases, with 14 bases between. The CDR3 is 13 residues long. CDR3 in amino acids: CASNEALRTEAFF. In DNA form, the CDR3 reads TGTGCCAGCAACGAGGCCTTGAGGACTGAAGCTTTCTTT.